Each of the 10 T cell receptor beta chains below was sequenced from the same sample in a study of cytomegalovirus exposure and HLA in healthy donors. Researchers ran the PCR with 60 Vbeta and 13 Jbeta primers. Assay: immunoSEQ multiplex PCR; the TCRdb copy retains only in-frame clones and omits some. The profile shows around 160,000 clones, roughly three quarters of them singletons. Sequenced material: PBMCs. These receptors all stem from a male donor in good health and CMV-seropositive.

The V and J genes are TRBV4-3 and TRBJ1-4; no reliable D call. In germline, CDR1 is LGHNA, CDR2 YSLEER. The germline V and J ends were trimmed by 4 bases and 3 bases, with 12 bases remaining between them. This CDR3 has 15 residues. CDR3: CASSPSGGANEKLFF. DNA for the CDR3: TGCGCCAGCAGCCCCTCGGGCGGGGCTAATGAAAAACTGTTTTTT.

The rearrangement joins TRBV27 to TRBJ1-4; D not certain. The V gene's germline CDR1 is MNHEY and CDR2 SMNVEV (reference sequence). The CDR3 loop spans 15 amino acids. Trimming took off 1 base at V and 4 bases at J, with 10 bases between the two ends. The CDR3 loop is CASSLFGLFNEKLFF. The CDR3 nucleotides are TGTGCCAGCAGTTTATTTGGACTCTTTAATGAAAAACTGTTTTTT.

The chain links TRBV7-3 to TRBJ2-2; TRBD2 might be the D (7 bases). CDR1 and CDR2 (germline): SGHTA, FQGTGA. Trimming shortened V by 2 bases and J by 3 bases, and 10 bases separated the two germline ends. This CDR3 has 15 amino acids. CDR3 amino acids: CASSLWGGDTGELFF. The CDR3 DNA reads as TGTGCCAGCAGCTTATGGGGGGGCGACACCGGGGAGCTGTTTTTT.

The V call is TRBV5-1, the J call TRBJ2-2; TRBD2 aligns across 12 bases. Trimming removed 4 bases from V and 6 bases from J; junction bases left unmatched: 13. The CDR3 length is 18 residues. Germline V gene sequence: CDR1 SGHRS, CDR2 YFSETQ. CDR3 sequence: CASSITSGGLLGAGELFF. The CDR3 coding sequence is TGCGCCAGCAGCATTACTAGCGGGGGGCTCCTCGGGGCCGGGGAGCTGTTTTTT.

The V and J genes are TRBV30 and TRBJ1-2, with D possibly matching TRBD1 (6 bases). The V and J ends lost 6 bases and 1 base respectively, with 30 bases between them. Germline V gives CDR1 GTSNPN, CDR2 SVGIG (reference sequence). The CDR3 loop spans 19 amino acids. The CDR3 region is CACYSRTAGASLFNYGYTF. The CDR3 nucleotides read TGTGCCTGCTACTCAAGGACAGCCGGGGCTTCCCTTTTTAACTATGGCTACACCTTC.

The rearrangement uses TRBV20-1 and TRBJ1-2; TRBD1 aligns across 7 bases. V shed 6 bases, J shed 4 bases, and the junction held 2 bases outside the gene matches. Germline V lookup: CDR1 DFQATT, CDR2 SNEGSKA (reference sequence). This CDR3 spans 11 amino acids. This CDR3 reads CSAGTVYGYTF. The DNA of the CDR3 is TGCAGTGCCGGGACAGTCTATGGCTACACCTTC.

The gene calls are TRBV6-1 and TRBJ2-3; 7 bases align to TRBD1. J gave up 4 bases and V 2 bases, and 12 bases lay outside the gene matches. This CDR3 spans 17 amino acids. Germline assignment: CDR1 MNHNS and CDR2 SASEGT. CDR3: CASSEQLVATGADTQYF. CDR3 coding DNA: TGTGCCAGCAGTGAACAGTTGGTGGCCACAGGGGCAGATACGCAGTATTTT.

The chain joins TRBV5-1 to TRBJ1-1; a possible D gene is TRBD1 (6 bases). The germline V gene encodes CDR1 SGHRS and CDR2 YFSETQ. The CDR3 covers 15 residues. V was clipped by 2 bases and J by 3 bases, with 14 bases between them. For the CDR3, the DNA is TGCGCCAGCAGCTTCCCAGGGGAGTGGCACACTGAAGCTTTCTTT. Translated: CASSFPGEWHTEAFF.

This clone was picked up a small number of times. The rearrangement uses TRBV2 and TRBJ1-4; 7 bases map to TRBD1. V lost 4 bases, J lost 5 bases, and 4 bases stayed unmatched. The V gene's germline CDR1 is SNHLY and CDR2 FYNNEI. This CDR3 contains 14 residues. CDR3 bases: TGTGCCAGCAGTGTTTTGACAGGGAATGAAAAACTGTTTTTT. Protein: CASSVLTGNEKLFF.

This clone turned up a few times. CDR3 in DNA: TGTGCCAGTAGTCTCCGGGACAGTGAAGCTTTCTTT. This translates into CASSLRDSEAFF. The rearrangement uses TRBV19 and TRBJ1-1; TRBD1 matches 7 bases. The CDR3 contains 12 residues. Germline CDR1 reads LNHDA; CDR2 reads SQIVND (reference sequence). V trimming: 5 bases; J trimming: 7 bases; junction bases outside the gene matches: 4.